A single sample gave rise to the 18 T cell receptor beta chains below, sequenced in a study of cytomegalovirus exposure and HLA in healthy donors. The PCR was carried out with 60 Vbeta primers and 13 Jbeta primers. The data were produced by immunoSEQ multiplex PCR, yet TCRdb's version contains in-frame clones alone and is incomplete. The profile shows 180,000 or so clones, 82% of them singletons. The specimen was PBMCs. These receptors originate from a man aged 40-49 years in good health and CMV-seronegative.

CDR3 DNA: TGTGCCAGCAGCACCCGGACAGGAGAGTCCTATGGCTACACCTTC. Translated, it gives CASSTRTGESYGYTF. This chain connects TRBV7-9 to TRBJ1-2, with 7 bases that match TRBD1. The V gene end was trimmed by 5 bases and the J gene end by 4 bases; junction bases not matched to a gene: 10. Germline CDR1 and CDR2: SEHNR and FQNEAQ (reference sequence). This CDR3 has 15 amino acids.

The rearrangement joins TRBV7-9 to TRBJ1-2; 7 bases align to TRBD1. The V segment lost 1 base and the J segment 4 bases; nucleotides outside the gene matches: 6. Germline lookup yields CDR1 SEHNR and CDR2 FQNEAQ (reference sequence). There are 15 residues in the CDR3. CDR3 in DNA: TGTGCCAGCAGCTTAGACAGGGGTCGAGCCTATGGCTACACCTTC. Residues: CASSLDRGRAYGYTF. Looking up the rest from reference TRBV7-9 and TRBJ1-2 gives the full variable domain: DTGVSQNPRHKITKRGQNVTFRCDPISEHNRLYWYRQTLGQGPEFLTYFQNEAQLEKSRLLSDRFSAERPKGSFSTLEIQRTEQGDSAMYLCASSLDRGRAYGYTFGSGTRLTVV.

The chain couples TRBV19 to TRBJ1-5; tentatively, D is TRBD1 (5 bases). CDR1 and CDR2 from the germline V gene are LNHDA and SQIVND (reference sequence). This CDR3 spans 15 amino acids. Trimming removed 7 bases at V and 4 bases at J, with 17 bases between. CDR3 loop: CASIRDRTGNQPQHF. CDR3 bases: TGTGCCAGTATTAGAGACAGAACAGGAAATCAGCCCCAGCATTTT.

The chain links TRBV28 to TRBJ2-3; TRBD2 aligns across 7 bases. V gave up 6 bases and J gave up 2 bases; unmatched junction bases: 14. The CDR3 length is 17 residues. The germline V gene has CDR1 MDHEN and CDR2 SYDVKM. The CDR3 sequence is CASSPMGGVGDTDTQYF. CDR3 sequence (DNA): TGTGCCAGCAGCCCCATGGGGGGGGTAGGGGACACAGATACGCAGTATTTT.

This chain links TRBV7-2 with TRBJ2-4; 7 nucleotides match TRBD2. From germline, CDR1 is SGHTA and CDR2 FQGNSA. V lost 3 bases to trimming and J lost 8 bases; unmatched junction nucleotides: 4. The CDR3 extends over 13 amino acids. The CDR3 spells CASSFGGGDIQYF. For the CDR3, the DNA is TGTGCCAGCAGCTTTGGTGGGGGGGACATTCAGTACTTC. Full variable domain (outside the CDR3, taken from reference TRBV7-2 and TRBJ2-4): GAGVSQSPSNKVTEKGKDVELRCDPISGHTALYWYRQSLGQGLEFLIYFQGNSAPDKSGLPSDRFSAERTGGSVSTLTIQRTQQEDSAVYLCASSFGGGDIQYFGAGTRLSVL.

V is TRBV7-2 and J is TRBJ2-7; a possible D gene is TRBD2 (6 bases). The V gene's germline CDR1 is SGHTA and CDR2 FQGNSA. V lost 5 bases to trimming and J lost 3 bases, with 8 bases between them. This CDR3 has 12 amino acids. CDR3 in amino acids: CASSPGGYEQYF. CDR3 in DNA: TGTGCCAGCAGCCCCGGGGGCTACGAGCAGTACTTC.

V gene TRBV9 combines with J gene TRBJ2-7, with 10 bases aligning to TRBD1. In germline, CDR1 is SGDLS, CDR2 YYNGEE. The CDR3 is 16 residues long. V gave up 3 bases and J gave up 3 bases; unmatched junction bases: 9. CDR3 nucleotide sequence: TGTGCCAGCAGCGACCGACCGGGACAGGGGTTCTACGAGCAGTACTTC. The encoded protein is CASSDRPGQGFYEQYF.

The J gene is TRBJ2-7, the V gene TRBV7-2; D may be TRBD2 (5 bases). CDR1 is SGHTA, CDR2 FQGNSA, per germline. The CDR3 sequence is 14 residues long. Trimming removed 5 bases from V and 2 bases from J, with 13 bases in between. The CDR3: CASSPYGITYEQYF. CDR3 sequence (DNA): TGTGCCAGCAGCCCGTACGGGATCACCTACGAGCAGTACTTC. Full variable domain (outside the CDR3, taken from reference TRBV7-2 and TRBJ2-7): GAGVSQSPSNKVTEKGKDVELRCDPISGHTALYWYRQSLGQGLEFLIYFQGNSAPDKSGLPSDRFSAERTGGSVSTLTIQRTQQEDSAVYLCASSPYGITYEQYFGPGTRLTVT.

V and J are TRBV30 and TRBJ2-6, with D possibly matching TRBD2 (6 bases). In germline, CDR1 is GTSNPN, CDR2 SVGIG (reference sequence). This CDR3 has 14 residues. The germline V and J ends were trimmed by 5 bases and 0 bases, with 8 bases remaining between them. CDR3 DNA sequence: TGTGCCTGGGGGCGGGGCTCTGGGGCCAACGTCCTGACTTTC. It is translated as CAWGRGSGANVLTF.

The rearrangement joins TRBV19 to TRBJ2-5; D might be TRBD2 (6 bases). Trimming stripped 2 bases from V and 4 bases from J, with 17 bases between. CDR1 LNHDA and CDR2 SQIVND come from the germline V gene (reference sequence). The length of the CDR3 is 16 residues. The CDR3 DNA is TGTGCCAGTAGTATAATCGCTGCGGGAATGGGAGAGACCCAGTACTTC. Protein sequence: CASSIIAAGMGETQYF.

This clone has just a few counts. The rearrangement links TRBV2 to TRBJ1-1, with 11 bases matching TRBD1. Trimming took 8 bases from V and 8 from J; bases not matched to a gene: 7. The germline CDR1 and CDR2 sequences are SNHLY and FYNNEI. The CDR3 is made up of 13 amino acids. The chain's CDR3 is CASAPGQGVEAFF. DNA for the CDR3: TGTGCCAGCGCTCCGGGACAGGGGGTGGAAGCTTTCTTT.

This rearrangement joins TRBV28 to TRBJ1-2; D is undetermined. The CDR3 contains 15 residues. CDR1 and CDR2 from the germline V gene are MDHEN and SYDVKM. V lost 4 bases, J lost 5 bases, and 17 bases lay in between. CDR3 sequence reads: CASSSLSAGRYGYTF. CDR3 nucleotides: TGTGCCAGCAGTTCACTCTCCGCCGGGAGATATGGCTACACCTTC.

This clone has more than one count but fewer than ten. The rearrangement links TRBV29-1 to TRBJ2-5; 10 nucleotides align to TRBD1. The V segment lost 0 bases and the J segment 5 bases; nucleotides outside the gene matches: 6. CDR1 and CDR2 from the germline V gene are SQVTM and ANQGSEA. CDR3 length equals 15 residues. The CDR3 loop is CSVEDPDRGQETQYF. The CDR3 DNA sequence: TGCAGCGTTGAAGACCCAGACAGGGGGCAGGAGACCCAGTACTTC.

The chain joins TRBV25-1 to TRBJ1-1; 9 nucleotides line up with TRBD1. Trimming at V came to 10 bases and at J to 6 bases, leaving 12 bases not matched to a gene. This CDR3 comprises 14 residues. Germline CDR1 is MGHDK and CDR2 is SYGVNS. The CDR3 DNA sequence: TGTGCCACCACGGCGGACAGGGGAGGCCCTGAAGCTTTCTTT. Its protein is CATTADRGGPEAFF.

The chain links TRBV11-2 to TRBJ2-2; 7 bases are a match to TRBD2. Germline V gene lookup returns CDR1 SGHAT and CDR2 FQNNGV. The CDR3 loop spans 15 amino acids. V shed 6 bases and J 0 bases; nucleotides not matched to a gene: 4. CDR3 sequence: CASSPGTTNTGELFF. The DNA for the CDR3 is TGTGCCAGCAGTCCCGGGACTACGAACACCGGGGAGCTGTTTTTT.

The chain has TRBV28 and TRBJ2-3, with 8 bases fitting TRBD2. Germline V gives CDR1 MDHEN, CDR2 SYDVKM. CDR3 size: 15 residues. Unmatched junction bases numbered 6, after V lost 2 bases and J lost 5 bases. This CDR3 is CASSLTAGAGDTQYF. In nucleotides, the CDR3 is TGTGCCAGCAGTTTAACAGCGGGGGCGGGAGATACGCAGTATTTT.

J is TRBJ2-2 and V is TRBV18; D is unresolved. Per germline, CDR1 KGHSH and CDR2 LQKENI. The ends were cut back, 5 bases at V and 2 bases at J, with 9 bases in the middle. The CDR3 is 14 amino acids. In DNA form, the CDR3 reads TGTGCCAGCTCAGTTCTAATTAACACCGGGGAGCTGTTTTTT. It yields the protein CASSVLINTGELFF. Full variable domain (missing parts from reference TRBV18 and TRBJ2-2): NAGVMQNPRHLVRRRGQEARLRCSPMKGHSHVYWYRQLPEEGLKFMVYLQKENIIDESGMPKERFSAEFPKEGPSILRIQQVVRGDSAAYFCASSVLINTGELFFGEGSRLTVL.

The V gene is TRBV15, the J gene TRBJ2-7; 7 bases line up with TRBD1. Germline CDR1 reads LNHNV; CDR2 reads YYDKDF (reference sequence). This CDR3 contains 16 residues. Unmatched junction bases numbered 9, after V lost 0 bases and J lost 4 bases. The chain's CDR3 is CATSRDLPGQNYEQYF. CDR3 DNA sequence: TGTGCCACCAGCAGAGATTTACCGGGACAGAATTACGAGCAGTACTTC.